Each of the 18 T cell receptor beta chains below was sequenced from the same sample in a study of T cells after posttransplantation cyclophosphamide. Sequenced by immunoSEQ multiplex PCR; TCRdb stores in-frame clones only, minus some. The sample consists of about 22,000 clones, around 73% of them appearing once. Sequences were obtained from memory CD4+ T cells sorted from PBMCs. The origin of the receptors is a woman aged 55-70 years in good health, CMV-negative, and a related stem cell transplant donor.

V is TRBV19 and J is TRBJ1-6, with 8 bases fitting TRBD1. The ends lost 6 bases at V and 10 bases at J; junction bases unmatched: 17. This CDR3 contains 17 residues. Germline CDR1 and CDR2: LNHDA and SQIVND (reference sequence). The CDR3 reads CASSSLLRQGKQSPLHF. DNA for the CDR3: TGTGCCAGTAGCTCCCTCCTCCGACAGGGGAAACAGTCACCCCTCCACTTT.

A few counts support this clone. The V call is TRBV15, the J call TRBJ2-2, with D possibly TRBD2 on 6 matching bases. Trimming took off 0 bases at V and 6 bases at J, with 17 bases between the two ends. CDR3 length: 17 residues. Germline-derived CDR1 and CDR2 are LNHNV and YYDKDF (reference sequence). DNA for the CDR3: TGTGCCACCAGCAGAGACGATTATTTCAGGGAGGCCGGGGAGCTGTTTTTT. Translating it yields CATSRDDYFREAGELFF.

This sequence joins TRBV5-5 and TRBJ1-3, with D hard to call. CDR3 length equals 16 residues. From germline, CDR1 is SGHKS and CDR2 YYEKEE (reference sequence). The ends were cut back, 0 bases at V and 2 bases at J, with 12 bases in the middle. CDR3 sequence: CASSLAQSLAGNTIYF. In DNA, the CDR3 is TGTGCCAGCAGCTTGGCGCAGTCCTTGGCTGGAAACACCATATATTTT.

The rearrangement uses TRBV6-5 and TRBJ1-6; 8 bases are a match to TRBD1. V gave up 6 bases and J gave up 5 bases; unmatched junction bases: 3. The CDR3 extends over 14 amino acids. Germline assignment: CDR1 MNHEY and CDR2 SVGAGI. CDR3 sequence reads: CASSDRGNNSPLHF. The DNA of the CDR3 is TGTGCCAGCAGCGACAGGGGTAATAATTCACCCCTCCACTTT.

V and J are TRBV7-6 and TRBJ2-5; 10 bases map to TRBD2. The J call is in doubt because the DNA end fits TRBJ2-7 better. From germline, CDR1 is SGHVS and CDR2 FNYEAQ. CDR3 length: 15 amino acids. The CDR3 sequence: CASSFRGTSDYEQYF. The CDR3 DNA reads TGTGCCAGCAGCTTTCGAGGGACTAGCGACTACGAGCAGTACTTC.

This clone came up once. This chain uses TRBV30 with TRBJ1-6; D ambiguous. From germline, CDR1 is GTSNPN and CDR2 SVGIG (reference sequence). The CDR3 runs 14 residues. V lost 4 bases and J lost 4, with 11 bases in between. The CDR3 sequence: CAWTAMEYNSPLHF. As DNA, the CDR3 is TGTGCCTGGACCGCGATGGAGTATAATTCACCCCTCCACTTT.

Only one count was recorded for this clone. The CDR3 reads CASSLAGWQPQHF. The CDR3 coding sequence is TGTGCCAGCAGCTTAGCCGGGTGGCAGCCCCAGCATTTT. The J gene is TRBJ1-5, the V gene TRBV7-2; D remains ambiguous. The V and J ends lost 0 bases and 7 bases respectively, with 7 bases between them. Germline V gives CDR1 SGHTA, CDR2 FQGNSA. The CDR3 is 13 residues long.

The CDR3 DNA reads as TGTGCCAGCAGCCCCATCGGAGGCGGAGGTTCGGTTAGGGAAGCTTTCTTT. It translates to CASSPIGGGGSVREAFF. This chain connects TRBV13 to TRBJ1-1; D call uncertain. From germline, CDR1 is PRHDT and CDR2 FYEKMQ (reference sequence). V shed 5 bases and J shed 8 bases, with 27 bases lying between them. The CDR3 covers 17 residues.

The chain combines TRBV27 with TRBJ1-5; 8 bases fit TRBD1. Germline V CDR1 and CDR2: MNHEY, SMNVEV (reference sequence). The J segment lost 4 bases and the V segment lost 9 bases, leaving 5 bases of the junction unmatched. This CDR3 is 13 amino acids long. As DNA, the CDR3 is TGTGCCAGTCCAGGACAGGGTAATCAGCCCCAGCATTTT. Amino acid sequence: CASPGQGNQPQHF.

The CDR3 sequence: CASRLRFGETGELFF. As DNA, the CDR3 is TGTGCCAGCAGACTAAGGTTCGGGGAAACCGGGGAGCTGTTTTTT. J is TRBJ2-2 and V is TRBV27, with TRBD2 as a possible D gene (5 bases). CDR3 size: 15 residues. V dropped 6 bases and J dropped 5 bases, with 16 bases sitting between them. Germline CDR1 is MNHEY and CDR2 is SMNVEV (reference sequence).

The rearrangement links TRBV5-4 to TRBJ2-1, with TRBD2 matching over 11 bases. The germline V gene has CDR1 SGHNT and CDR2 YYREEE (reference sequence). CDR3 size: 14 residues. Germline trimming cut 1 base from V and 10 bases from J; bases unmatched to any gene: 4. Written as DNA, the CDR3 is TGTGCCAGCAGCTTGACTAGCGGGAGCCGAGAGCAGTTCTTC. Protein sequence: CASSLTSGSREQFF.

The V gene is TRBV18, the J gene TRBJ2-1; tentatively, D is TRBD1 (6 bases). V lost 4 bases to trimming and J lost 2 bases, with 12 bases between them. Germline-derived CDR1 and CDR2 are KGHSH and LQKENI. There are 15 residues in the CDR3. CDR3 in amino acids: CASSQQGKTYNEQFF. DNA of the CDR3: TGTGCCAGCTCACAGCAGGGGAAAACCTACAATGAGCAGTTCTTC.

The rearrangement uses TRBV2 and TRBJ2-3; D is possibly TRBD1 (6 bases). This CDR3 spans 15 amino acids. The germline V and J ends were trimmed by 5 bases and 1 base, with 13 bases remaining between them. Per the germline V gene, CDR1 is SNHLY and CDR2 is FYNNEI. The DNA of the CDR3 is TGTGCCAGCAGTCGAGAGGGACAACGCACAGATACGCAGTATTTT. Translating it yields CASSREGQRTDTQYF. Full variable domain (remainder filled in from reference TRBV2 and TRBJ2-3): EPEVTQTPSHQVTQMGQEVILRCVPISNHLYFYWYRQILGQKVEFLVSFYNNEISEKSEIFDDQFSVERPDGSNFTLKIRSTKLEDSAMYFCASSREGQRTDTQYFGPGTRLTVL.

CDR3 sequence reads: CASSPMTSPDTQYF. CDR3 bases: TGCGCCAGCAGCCCGATGACTAGCCCAGATACGCAGTATTTT. The chain joins TRBV5-1 to TRBJ2-3; 7 nucleotides line up with TRBD2. The CDR3 spans 14 residues. Germline V CDR1 and CDR2: SGHRS, YFSETQ. Unmatched junction bases numbered 6, after V lost 4 bases and J lost 4 bases.

This chain links TRBV28 with TRBJ1-2; the D gene is possibly TRBD1 (5 bases). The CDR3 is 12 residues long. V was cut by 11 bases and J by 6 bases, with 16 bases left in between. Germline V CDR1 and CDR2: MDHEN, SYDVKM. CDR3 protein: CASTAGGNGYTF. The CDR3 DNA reads as TGTGCCTCCACCGCCGGGGGGAATGGCTACACCTTC.

The gene calls are TRBV7-2 and TRBJ1-2; no firm D call. V dropped 5 bases and J dropped 1 base, with 8 bases sitting between them. Germline loops: CDR1 SGHTA, CDR2 FQGNSA. The CDR3 contains 13 residues. Written as DNA, the CDR3 is TGTGCCAGCAGCCTCGCAGTTAACTATGGCTACACCTTC. Translation gives CASSLAVNYGYTF.

This clone was detected a few times. The V gene is TRBV29-1, the J gene TRBJ1-3; no firm D call. Trimming removed 4 bases from V and 4 bases from J, with 8 bases in between. Germline CDR1 and CDR2: SQVTM and ANQGSEA. The CDR3 is made up of 12 amino acids. The chain's CDR3 is CSVGLTGNTIYF. The CDR3 DNA reads as TGCAGCGTTGGACTAACCGGAAACACCATATATTTT.

The rearrangement links TRBV18 to TRBJ1-3; 9 bases map to TRBD1. The germline CDR1 and CDR2 sequences are KGHSH and LQKENI. The CDR3 runs 18 residues. With 4 bases clipped from V and 0 bases from J, the junction kept 10 bases outside the gene matches. The CDR3 region is CASSHNPGQGISGNTIYF. CDR3 in DNA: TGTGCCAGCTCACATAACCCGGGACAGGGAATCTCTGGAAACACCATATATTTT.